The clone carrying this T cell receptor (beta chain) appeared a few times. A second about 6 to 12 cycle PCR used barcoded and J-beta primers. TCRdb itself ran the 5' RACE reads through MiXCR, one entry per CDR3 protein. The sample includes 1.5 million to 2 million distinct CDR3 sequences, roughly 30% seen only once; the top ten take 7% to 9%. This specimen comes from a study of blood T cells in healthy people across ages. In germline, CDR1 is SNHLY, CDR2 FYNNEI. J lost 3 bases, V lost 6 bases, and 7 bases had no gene match. The CDR3 has 14 amino acids. Sequenced input: blood. The chain combines TRBV2 with TRBJ2-7; 8 bases line up with TRBD2. The TCR sequence derives from a woman in her twenties or thirties in good health. The CDR3 region has the DNA TGTGCCAGCAGGGACGCCAGCGGGGGCTACGAGCAGTACTTC. Its translation is CASRDASGGYEQYF.